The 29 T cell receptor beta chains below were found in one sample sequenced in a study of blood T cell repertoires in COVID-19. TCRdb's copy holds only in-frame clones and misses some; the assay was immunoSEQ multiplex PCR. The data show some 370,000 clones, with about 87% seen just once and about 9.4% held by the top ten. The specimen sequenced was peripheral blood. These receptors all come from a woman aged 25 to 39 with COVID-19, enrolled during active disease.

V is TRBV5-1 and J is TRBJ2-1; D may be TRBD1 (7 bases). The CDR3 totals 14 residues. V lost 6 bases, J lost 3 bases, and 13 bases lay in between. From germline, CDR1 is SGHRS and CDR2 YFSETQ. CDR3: CASTQGGVYNEQFF. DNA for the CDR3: TGCGCCAGCACGCAGGGGGGAGTCTACAATGAGCAGTTCTTC.

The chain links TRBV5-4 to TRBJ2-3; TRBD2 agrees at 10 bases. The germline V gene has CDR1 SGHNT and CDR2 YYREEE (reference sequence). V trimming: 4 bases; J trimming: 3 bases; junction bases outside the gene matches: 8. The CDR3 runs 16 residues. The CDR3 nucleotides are TGTGCCAGCAGCCCAGGACTAGCGGTTGAGACAGATACGCAGTATTTT. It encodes CASSPGLAVETDTQYF.

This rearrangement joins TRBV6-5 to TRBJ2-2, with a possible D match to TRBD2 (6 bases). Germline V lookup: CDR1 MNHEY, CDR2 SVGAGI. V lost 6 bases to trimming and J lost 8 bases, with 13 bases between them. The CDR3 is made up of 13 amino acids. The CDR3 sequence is CASSRDFGGELFF. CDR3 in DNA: TGTGCCAGCAGCCGGGACTTCGGGGGGGAGCTGTTTTTT.

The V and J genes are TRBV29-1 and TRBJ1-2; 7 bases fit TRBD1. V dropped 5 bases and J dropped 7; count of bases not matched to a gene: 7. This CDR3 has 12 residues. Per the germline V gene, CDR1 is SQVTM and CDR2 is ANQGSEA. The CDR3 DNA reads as TGCAGCGTTTTCGAAGACAGGGCTGGCTACACCTTC. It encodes CSVFEDRAGYTF. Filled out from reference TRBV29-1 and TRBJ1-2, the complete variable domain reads SAVISQKPSRDICQRGTSLTIQCQVDSQVTMMFWYRQQPGQSLTLIATANQGSEATYESGFVIDKFPISRPNLTFSTLTVSNMSPEDSSIYLCSVFEDRAGYTFGSGTRLTVV.

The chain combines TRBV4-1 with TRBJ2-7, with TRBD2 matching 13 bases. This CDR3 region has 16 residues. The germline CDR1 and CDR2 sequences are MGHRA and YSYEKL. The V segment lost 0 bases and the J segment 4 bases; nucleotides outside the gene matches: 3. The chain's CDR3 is CASSQDPTSGRYEQYF. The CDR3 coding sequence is TGCGCCAGCAGCCAAGACCCGACTAGCGGGAGGTACGAGCAGTACTTC.

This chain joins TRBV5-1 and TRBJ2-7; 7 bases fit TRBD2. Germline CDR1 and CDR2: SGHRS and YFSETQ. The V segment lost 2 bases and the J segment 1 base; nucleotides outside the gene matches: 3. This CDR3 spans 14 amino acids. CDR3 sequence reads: CASSFLAASYEQYF. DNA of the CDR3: TGCGCCAGCAGCTTCCTAGCGGCATCCTACGAGCAGTACTTC.

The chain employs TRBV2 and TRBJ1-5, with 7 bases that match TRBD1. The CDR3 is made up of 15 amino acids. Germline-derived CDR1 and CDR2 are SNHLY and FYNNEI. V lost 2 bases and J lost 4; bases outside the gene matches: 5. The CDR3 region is CASSELRGTNQPQHF. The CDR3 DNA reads TGTGCCAGCAGTGAACTCAGGGGGACGAATCAGCCCCAGCATTTT.

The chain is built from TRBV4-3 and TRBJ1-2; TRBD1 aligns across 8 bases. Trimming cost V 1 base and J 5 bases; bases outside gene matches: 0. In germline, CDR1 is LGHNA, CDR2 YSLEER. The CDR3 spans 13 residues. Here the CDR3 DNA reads TGCGCCAGCAGCCAAGGGACAGGGTATGGCTACACCTTC. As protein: CASSQGTGYGYTF.

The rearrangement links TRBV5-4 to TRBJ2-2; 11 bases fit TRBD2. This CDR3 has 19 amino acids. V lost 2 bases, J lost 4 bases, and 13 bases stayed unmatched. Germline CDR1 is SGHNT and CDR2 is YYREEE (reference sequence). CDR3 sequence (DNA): TGTGCCAGCAGCTTTTGGGAGACTAGCGGGATTCGTGGCACCGGGGAGCTGTTTTTT. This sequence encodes CASSFWETSGIRGTGELFF.

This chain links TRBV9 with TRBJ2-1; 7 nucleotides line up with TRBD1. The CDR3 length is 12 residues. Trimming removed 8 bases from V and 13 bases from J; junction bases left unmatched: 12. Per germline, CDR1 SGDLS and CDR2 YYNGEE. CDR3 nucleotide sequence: TGTGCCAGTGAAGAGAGAGGGACAGTACAGTTCTTC. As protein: CASEERGTVQFF.

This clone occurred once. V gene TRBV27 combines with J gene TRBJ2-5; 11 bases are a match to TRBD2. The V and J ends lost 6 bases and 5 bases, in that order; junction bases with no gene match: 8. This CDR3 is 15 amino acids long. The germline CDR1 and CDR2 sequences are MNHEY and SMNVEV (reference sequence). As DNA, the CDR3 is TGTGCCAGCAGGATAGCGGGAGGGCCTTTTGAGACCCAGTACTTC. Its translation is CASRIAGGPFETQYF.

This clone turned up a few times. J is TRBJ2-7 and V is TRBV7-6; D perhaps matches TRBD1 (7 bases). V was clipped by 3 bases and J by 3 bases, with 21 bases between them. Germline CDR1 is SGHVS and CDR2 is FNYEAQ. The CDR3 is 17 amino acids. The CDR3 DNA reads TGTGCCAGCAGCTTGGGTGCGGGACAGTCAGGTGGCTACGAGCAGTACTTC. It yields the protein CASSLGAGQSGGYEQYF.

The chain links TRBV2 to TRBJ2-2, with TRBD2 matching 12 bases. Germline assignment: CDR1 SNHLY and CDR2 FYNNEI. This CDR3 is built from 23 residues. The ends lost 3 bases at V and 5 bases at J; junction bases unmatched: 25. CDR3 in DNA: TGTGCCAGCAGTGATTTTTTAGGGGTCTCCTTCCGGACTAGCGGGGAGGAGACCGGGGAGCTGTTTTTT. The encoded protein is CASSDFLGVSFRTSGEETGELFF.

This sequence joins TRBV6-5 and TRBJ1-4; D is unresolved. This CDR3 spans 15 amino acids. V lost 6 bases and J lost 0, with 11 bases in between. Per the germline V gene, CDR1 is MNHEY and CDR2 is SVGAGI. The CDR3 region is CASSRSQATNEKLFF. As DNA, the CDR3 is TGTGCCAGCAGCCGCTCGCAGGCAACTAATGAAAAACTGTTTTTT.

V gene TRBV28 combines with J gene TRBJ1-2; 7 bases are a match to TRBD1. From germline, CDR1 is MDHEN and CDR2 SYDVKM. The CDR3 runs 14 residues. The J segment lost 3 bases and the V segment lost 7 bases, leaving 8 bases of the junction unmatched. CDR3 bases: TGTGCCAGCATTGGGGGACAGACCTACTATGGCTACACCTTC. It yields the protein CASIGGQTYYGYTF.

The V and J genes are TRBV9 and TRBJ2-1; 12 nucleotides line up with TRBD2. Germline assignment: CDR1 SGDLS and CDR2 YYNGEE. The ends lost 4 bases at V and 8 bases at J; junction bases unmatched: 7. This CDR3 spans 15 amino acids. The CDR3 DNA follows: TGTGCCAGCAGCCCTAGCGGGAGGGCCTCCCATGAGCAGTTCTTC. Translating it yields CASSPSGRASHEQFF.

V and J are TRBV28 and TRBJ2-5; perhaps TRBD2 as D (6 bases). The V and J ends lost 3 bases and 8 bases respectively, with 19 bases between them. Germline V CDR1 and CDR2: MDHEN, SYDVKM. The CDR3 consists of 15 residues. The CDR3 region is CASSFLGPTGSTQYF. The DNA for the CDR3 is TGTGCCAGCAGTTTCTTGGGACCGACCGGGAGCACCCAGTACTTC. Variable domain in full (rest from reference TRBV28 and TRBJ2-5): DVKVTQSSRYLVKRTGEKVFLECVQDMDHENMFWYRQDPGLGLRLIYFSYDVKMKEKGDIPEGYSVSREKKERFSLILESASTNQTSMYLCASSFLGPTGSTQYFGPGTRLLVL.

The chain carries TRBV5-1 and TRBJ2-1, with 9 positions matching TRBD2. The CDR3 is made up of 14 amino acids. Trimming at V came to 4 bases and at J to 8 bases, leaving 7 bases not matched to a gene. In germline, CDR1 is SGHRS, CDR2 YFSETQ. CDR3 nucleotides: TGCGCCAGCAGCCCGGGACTAGCTGGCGATGAGCAGTTCTTC. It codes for CASSPGLAGDEQFF. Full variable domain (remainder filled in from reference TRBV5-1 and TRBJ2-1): KAGVTQTPRYLIKTRGQQVTLSCSPISGHRSVSWYQQTPGQGLQFLFEYFSETQRNKGNFPGRFSGRQFSNSRSEMNVSTLELGDSALYLCASSPGLAGDEQFFGPGTRLTVL.

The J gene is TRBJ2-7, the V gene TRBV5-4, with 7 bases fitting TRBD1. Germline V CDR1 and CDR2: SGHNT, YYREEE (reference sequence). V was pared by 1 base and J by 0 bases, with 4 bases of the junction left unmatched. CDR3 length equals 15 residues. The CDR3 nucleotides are TGTGCCAGCAGCTTGCAAGGGGGCCTCTCCTACGAGCAGTACTTC. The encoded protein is CASSLQGGLSYEQYF. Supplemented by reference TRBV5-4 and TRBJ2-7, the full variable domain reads ETGVTQSPTHLIKTRGQQVTLRCSSQSGHNTVSWYQQALGQGPQFIFQYYREEENGRGNFPPRFSGLQFPNYSSELNVNALELDDSALYLCASSLQGGLSYEQYFGPGTRLTVT.

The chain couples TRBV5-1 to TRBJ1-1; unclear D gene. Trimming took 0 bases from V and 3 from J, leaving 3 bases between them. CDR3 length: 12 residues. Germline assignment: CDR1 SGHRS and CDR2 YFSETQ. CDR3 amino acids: CASSLGHTEAFF. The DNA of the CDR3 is TGCGCCAGCAGCTTGGGGCACACTGAAGCTTTCTTT.

CDR3 region: CASSEKVEGIGNEQYF. In DNA form, the CDR3 reads TGTGCCAGCAGTGAAAAGGTAGAGGGTATCGGGAACGAGCAGTACTTC. The gene calls are TRBV25-1 and TRBJ2-7; D possibly corresponds to TRBD2 (5 bases). Germline assignment: CDR1 MGHDK and CDR2 SYGVNS. CDR3 length equals 16 residues. Trimming pared 2 bases from V and 5 bases from J, leaving 19 bases between.

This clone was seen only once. The CDR3 loop is CASSFQAGAKNIQYF. The CDR3 nucleotides are TGTGCCAGCAGTTTTCAAGCGGGAGCCAAAAACATTCAGTACTTC. The V gene is TRBV27, the J gene TRBJ2-4; the D gene is possibly TRBD2 (6 bases). This CDR3 has 15 amino acids. V was cut by 3 bases and J by 0 bases, with 9 bases left in between. Germline V gene data show CDR1 as MNHEY and CDR2 as SMNVEV (reference sequence).

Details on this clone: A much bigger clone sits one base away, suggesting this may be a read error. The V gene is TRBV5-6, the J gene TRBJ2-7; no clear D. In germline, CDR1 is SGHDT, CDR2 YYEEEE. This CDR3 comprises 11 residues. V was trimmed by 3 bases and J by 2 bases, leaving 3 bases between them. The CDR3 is CASSSAYEQYF. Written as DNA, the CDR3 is TGTGCCAGCAGCTCCGCCTACGAGCAGTACTTC.

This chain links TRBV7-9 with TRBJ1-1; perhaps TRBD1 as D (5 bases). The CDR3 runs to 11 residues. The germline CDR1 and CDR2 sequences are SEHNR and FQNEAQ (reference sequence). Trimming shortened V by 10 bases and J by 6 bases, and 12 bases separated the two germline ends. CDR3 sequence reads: CATSAGAEAFF. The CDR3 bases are TGTGCCACTAGCGCGGGGGCTGAAGCTTTCTTT. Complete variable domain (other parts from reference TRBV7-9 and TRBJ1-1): DTGVSQNPRHKITKRGQNVTFRCDPISEHNRLYWYRQTLGQGPEFLTYFQNEAQLEKSRLLSDRFSAERPKGSFSTLEIQRTEQGDSAMYLCATSAGAEAFFGQGTRLTVV.

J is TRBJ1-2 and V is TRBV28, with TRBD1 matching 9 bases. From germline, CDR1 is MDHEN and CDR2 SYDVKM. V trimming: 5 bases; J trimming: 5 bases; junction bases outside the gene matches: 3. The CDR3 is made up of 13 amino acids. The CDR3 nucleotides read TGTGCCAGCAGTCCCGGACAGGGGTATGGCTACACCTTC. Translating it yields CASSPGQGYGYTF.

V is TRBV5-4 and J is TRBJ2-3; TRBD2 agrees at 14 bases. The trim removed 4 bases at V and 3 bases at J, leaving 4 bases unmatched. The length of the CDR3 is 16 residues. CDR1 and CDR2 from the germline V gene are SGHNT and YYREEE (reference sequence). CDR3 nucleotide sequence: TGTGCCAGCAGCCGTTGGACTAGCGGGAGGACAGATACGCAGTATTTT. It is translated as CASSRWTSGRTDTQYF.

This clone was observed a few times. CDR3 in DNA: TGTGCCAGCAGTTTAGCGGCTCCTTTCGGGCCCCAGCATTTT. Translation: CASSLAAPFGPQHF. The chain links TRBV28 to TRBJ1-5, with D hard to call. Trimming shortened V by 2 bases and J by 9 bases, and 14 bases separated the two germline ends. Germline CDR1 is MDHEN and CDR2 is SYDVKM. The length of the CDR3 is 14 residues.

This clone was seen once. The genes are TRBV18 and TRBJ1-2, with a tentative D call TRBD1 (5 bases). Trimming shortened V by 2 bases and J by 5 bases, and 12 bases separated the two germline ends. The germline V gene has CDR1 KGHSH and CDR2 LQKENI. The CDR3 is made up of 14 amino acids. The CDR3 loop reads CASSPDRAHYGYTF. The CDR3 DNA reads TGTGCCAGCTCACCAGACAGAGCCCATTATGGCTACACCTTC.

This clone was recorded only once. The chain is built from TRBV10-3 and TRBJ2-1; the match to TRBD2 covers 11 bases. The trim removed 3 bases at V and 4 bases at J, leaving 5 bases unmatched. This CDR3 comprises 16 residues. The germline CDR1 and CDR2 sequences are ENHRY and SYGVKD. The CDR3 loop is CAISEGVAGGYNEQFF. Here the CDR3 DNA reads TGTGCCATCAGTGAAGGGGTAGCGGGAGGGTACAATGAGCAGTTCTTC.